This TCR beta chain was obtained from a study of blood T cell repertoires in COVID-19. Germline assignment: CDR1 DFQATT and CDR2 SNEGSKA (reference sequence). Trimming took off 3 bases at V and 6 bases at J, with 8 bases between the two ends. The CDR3 totals 12 residues. Authors' analysis steps: Reference gene primers were amplified, and this amplification served to estimate nucleated cell counts. TCRdb's table, derived via immunoSEQ multiplex PCR, lists solely in-frame clones and lacks some. V and J calls and clone size are as listed in that table; D and trimming were resolved from the DNA. Among 95,000 to 150,000 clones, 84% were seen once, and the ten largest hold under 4%.

This clonotype originated in a woman in her twenties or thirties who had recovered from COVID-19. Input material: PBMCs or T cells enriched from blood (not recorded which). The chain carries TRBV20-1 and TRBJ2-2, with D possibly matching TRBD2 (5 bases). The CDR3: CSASLRAGELFF. The CDR3 DNA reads as TGCAGTGCTAGTTTGCGGGCCGGGGAGCTGTTTTTT.